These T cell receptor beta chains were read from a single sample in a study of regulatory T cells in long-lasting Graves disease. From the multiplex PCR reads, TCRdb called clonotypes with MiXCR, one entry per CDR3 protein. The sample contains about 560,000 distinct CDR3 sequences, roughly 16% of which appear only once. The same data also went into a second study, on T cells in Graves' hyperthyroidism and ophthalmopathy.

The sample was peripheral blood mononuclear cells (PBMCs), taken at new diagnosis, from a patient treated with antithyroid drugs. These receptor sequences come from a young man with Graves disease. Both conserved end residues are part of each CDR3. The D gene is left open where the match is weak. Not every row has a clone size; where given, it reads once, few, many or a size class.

CASSTALLNEQFF TGCGCCAGCAGTACAGCGCTACTTAATGAGCAGTTCTTC TRBV5-1 many TRBJ2-1 NA
CASSSSGTTTGELFF TGTGCCAGCAGTTCGAGCGGGACTACCACCGGGGAGCTGTTTTTT TRBV6-5 few TRBJ2-2 TRBD2
CASSVGNLASTDTQYF TGTGCCAGCAGTGTCGGAAATCTGGCTAGCACAGATACGCAGTATTTT TRBV3-1 NA TRBJ2-3 NA
CASSPPGSGRASDTQYF TGTGCCAGCAGCCCCCCAGGTAGCGGGAGGGCCTCGGATACGCAGTATTTT TRBV9 NA TRBJ2-3 TRBD2
CASSQDERLGYTF TGTGCCAGCAGCCAAGATGAGAGGCTTGGCTACACCTTC TRBV3-1 few TRBJ1-2 NA
CASSSTSGSSQETQYF TGTGCCAGCAGCTCGACTAGCGGGAGTAGTCAAGAGACCCAGTACTTC TRBV11-2 NA TRBJ2-5 TRBD2
CASSLESYEQYF TGTGCCAGCAGCTTAGAGTCCTACGAGCAGTACTTC TRBV5-1 many TRBJ2-7 NA
CASSYRSAGLETQYF TGTGCCAGCAGTTACCGGAGTGCCGGGTTGGAGACCCAGTACTTC TRBV6-2/TRBV6-3 many TRBJ2-5 NA
CSVLPKDIPGGEQYF TGCAGTGTCTTGCCGAAGGACATCCCGGGAGGGGAGCAGTACTTC TRBV20-1 NA TRBJ2-7 TRBD2
CAWSVQLRYNEQFF TGTGCCTGGAGTGTACAACTGCGGTACAATGAGCAGTTCTTC TRBV30 many TRBJ2-1 NA
CSARDAASQETQYF TGCAGTGCTAGAGATGCGGCCAGCCAAGAGACCCAGTACTTC TRBV20-1 many TRBJ2-5 NA
CASSIRGQLNTEAFF TGTGCCAGCAGCATCAGGGGACAGCTGAACACTGAAGCTTTCTTT TRBV12-3/TRBV12-4 many TRBJ1-1 TRBD1
CASSSLPGLAGGLYEQYF TGTGCCAGCAGTTCGCTTCCGGGACTAGCGGGAGGGCTCTACGAGCAGTACTTC TRBV27 NA TRBJ2-7 TRBD2
CASSFIPRAPFSGTEAFF TGTGCCAGCAGTTTTATTCCGCGGGCTCCCTTTTCGGGCACTGAAGCTTTCTTT TRBV28 NA TRBJ1-1 NA
CSVADRGYEKLFF TGCAGCGTCGCAGACAGGGGGTATGAAAAACTGTTTTTT TRBV29-1 NA TRBJ1-4 TRBD1
CASSSGTSGDNEQFF TGTGCCAGCAGTTCTGGGACTAGCGGTGACAATGAGCAGTTCTTC TRBV27 few TRBJ2-1 TRBD2
CASSQSPRDPAYEQYF TGTGCCAGCAGCCAAAGCCCCCGGGACCCTGCCTACGAGCAGTACTTC TRBV4-2 few TRBJ2-7 NA
CATTTSGSVADTQYF TGTGCCACCACGACTAGCGGGAGTGTGGCGGATACGCAGTATTTT TRBV14 few TRBJ2-3 TRBD2
CASSFNRAGGRTGELFF TGTGCCAGTAGTTTCAATCGAGCGGGAGGGCGGACCGGGGAGCTGTTTTTT TRBV19 NA TRBJ2-2 TRBD2
CASSSGVSVSEQYF TGTGCCAGCAGTTCTGGGGTTTCTGTATCCGAGCAGTACTTC TRBV27 NA TRBJ2-7 NA
CASALTSGSKNTGELFF TGCGCCAGCGCACTTACGTCGGGCAGCAAGAACACCGGGGAGCTGTTTTTT TRBV5-1 NA TRBJ2-2 NA
CASSSTRDRGILAGGYNEQFF TGTGCCAGCAGCTCAACCCGGGACAGGGGGATCCTAGCGGGAGGATACAATGAGCAGTTCTTC TRBV9 NA TRBJ2-1 NA
CASTKGPHEQYF TGTGCCAGCACAAAGGGTCCTCACGAGCAGTACTTC TRBV6-1 many TRBJ2-7 NA
CASSKRTGADNEQFF TGTGCCAGCAGCAAACGGACAGGGGCAGACAATGAGCAGTTCTTC TRBV5-5 many TRBJ2-1 TRBD1
CASQGANEQFF TGTGCCAGCCAGGGGGCCAATGAGCAGTTCTTC TRBV12-3/TRBV12-4 many TRBJ2-1 TRBD1
CASSLSFTDTQYF TGTGCCAGCAGCTTATCATTCACAGATACGCAGTATTTT TRBV7-6 once TRBJ2-3 NA
CSASSGTGYGYTF TGCAGTGCTTCCTCCGGGACAGGGTACGGCTACACCTTC TRBV20-1 few TRBJ1-2 TRBD1
CSAGTSGRSSYEQYF TGCAGCGCCGGGACTAGCGGGAGGTCTTCCTACGAGCAGTACTTC TRBV29-1 many TRBJ2-7 TRBD2
CASSQVLTGGDEQYF TGCGCCAGCAGCCAAGTGTTGACAGGGGGCGACGAGCAGTACTTC TRBV4-1 once TRBJ2-7 TRBD1
CASSQSAGGPHNEQFF TGTGCCAGCAGCCAGTCAGCGGGAGGGCCCCACAATGAGCAGTTCTTC TRBV3-1 many TRBJ2-1 TRBD2
CASSLGGREVAGELLF TGTGCCAGCAGTTTAGGAGGGCGGGAGGTAGCCGGGGAGCTGCTTTTT TRBV12-3/TRBV12-4 few TRBJ2-2 TRBD2
CASSLEVQGASTDTQYF TGCGCCAGCAGCTTGGAGGTGCAGGGGGCTAGCACAGATACGCAGTATTTT TRBV5-1 many TRBJ2-3 TRBD1
CASSPFLTGGAHF TGTGCCAGCAGCCCTTTCTTGACAGGGGGCGCGCACTTC TRBV7-2 few TRBJ2-7 TRBD1
CASSFDQSSYNEQFF TGTGCCAGCAGCTTCGACCAAAGCTCCTACAATGAGCAGTTCTTC TRBV7-3 few TRBJ2-1 NA
CASSLGGQGVPDTQYF TGTGCCAGCAGCTTAGGGGGACAGGGGGTCCCAGATACGCAGTATTTT TRBV7-2 many TRBJ2-3 TRBD1
CSASSRLSEDTQYF TGCAGTGCTAGTAGCCGGCTCTCTGAAGATACGCAGTATTTT TRBV20-1 few TRBJ2-3 NA
CASAAGLALAGELFF TGTGCCAGCGCAGCTGGACTAGCGTTGGCCGGGGAGCTGTTTTTT TRBV11-1 many TRBJ2-2 TRBD2
CASSVGGTGSREQFF TGTGCCAGCAGCGTAGGTGGGACAGGGTCTCGGGAGCAGTTCTTC TRBV9 NA TRBJ2-1 TRBD1
CASSSSGVAGNTIYF TGTGCCAGCAGCTCCTCAGGGGTCGCCGGGAACACCATATATTTT TRBV7-6 few TRBJ1-3 NA
CASSLTLGGYTF TGTGCCAGCAGTTTAACACTAGGGGGCTACACCTTC TRBV28 many TRBJ1-2 NA
CASSEAGPRRYNEQFF TGTGCCAGCAGTGAAGCGGGACCCCGGCGGTACAATGAGCAGTTCTTC TRBV6-1 few TRBJ2-1 NA
CASSEMRAKGYEQYF TGTGCCAGCAGTGAAATGCGGGCAAAGGGCTACGAGCAGTACTTC TRBV2 NA TRBJ2-7 NA
CAGRQGRNQPQHF TGTGCCGGACGACAGGGTCGGAATCAGCCCCAGCATTTT TRBV6-1 NA TRBJ1-5 TRBD1
CASSPIAGGEGEQFF TGTGCCAGCTCCCCCATAGCGGGAGGCGAGGGTGAGCAGTTCTTC TRBV18 many TRBJ2-1 TRBD2
CASRPGTASSYEQYF TGTGCCAGCAGACCCGGGACAGCGAGCTCCTACGAGCAGTACTTC TRBV5-8 NA TRBJ2-7 TRBD1
CASSLVSSLFNPEAQYF TGTGCCAGCAGCTTAGTAAGCTCTTTATTTAATCCTGAAGCGCAGTATTTT TRBV7-8 many TRBJ2-3 NA